The 21 T cell receptor beta chains reported below all come from one sample, sequenced in a study of T cells after yellow fever vaccination. Using its own MiXCR run on the 5' RACE reads, TCRdb lists one record per CDR3 protein. The sample shows about 130,000 distinct CDR3 sequences, about 7.4% of them seen only once. Sequencing was performed on CD4+ T cells sorted from PBMCs, taken roughly 10 days after the first yellow fever vaccination. These receptors originate from a man aged 18 to 29 who received the YFV17D yellow fever vaccine.

This clonotype occurred many times. The rearrangement links TRBV4-2 to TRBJ2-7; D gene unclear. The CDR3 extends over 13 amino acids. Germline CDR1 and CDR2: LGHNA and YNFKEQ. Trimming stripped 0 bases from V and 5 bases from J, with 8 bases between. CDR3 coding DNA: TGTGCCAGCAGCCAAGACTGGGGTAACGAGCAGTACTTC. The encoded protein is CASSQDWGNEQYF.

In this sample, this clonotype turned up a few times. This chain joins TRBV5-1 and TRBJ2-1; 11 positions agree with TRBD2. From germline, CDR1 is SGHRS and CDR2 YFSETQ. The CDR3 totals 18 residues. The J segment lost 2 bases and the V segment lost 1 base, leaving 8 bases of the junction unmatched. CDR3: CASSLLSSGGATYNEQFF. The CDR3 DNA is TGCGCCAGCAGCTTGCTTAGTAGCGGGGGGGCCACCTACAATGAGCAGTTCTTC. Based on the CDR3 plus reference TRBV5-1 and TRBJ2-1, the full variable domain is KAGVTQTPRYLIKTRGQQVTLSCSPISGHRSVSWYQQTPGQGLQFLFEYFSETQRNKGNFPGRFSGRQFSNSRSEMNVSTLELGDSALYLCASSLLSSGGATYNEQFFGPGTRLTVL.

The chain has TRBV5-5 and TRBJ1-2, with 10 bases fitting TRBD1. This CDR3 region has 17 residues. Trimming cost V 3 bases and J 4 bases; bases outside gene matches: 12. Germline-derived CDR1 and CDR2 are SGHKS and YYEKEE (reference sequence). CDR3 DNA: TGTGCCAGCAGCTGGGGATCCGGGACAGGGGACGTCTATGGCTACACCTTC. Amino acids: CASSWGSGTGDVYGYTF.

At least ten counts were recorded for this clonotype. The chain couples TRBV6-5 to TRBJ2-7; D might be TRBD1 or TRBD2, each matching 6 bases. CDR1 MNHEY and CDR2 SVGAGI come from the germline V gene. V was cut by 4 bases and J by 3 bases, with 13 bases left in between. The CDR3 is 14 amino acids. The CDR3 DNA sequence: TGTGCCAGCAGTTCGGGGAGGACAGTCTACGAGCAGTACTTC. It yields the protein CASSSGRTVYEQYF.

In the case of this clonotype: A much larger clone lies one base from this, so it may be a read error. V usage is TRBV2 and J usage is TRBJ1-5; D gene unclear. The CDR3 has 16 amino acids. Per the germline V gene, CDR1 is SNHLY and CDR2 is FYNNEI. CDR3 loop: CASSESWGYSKQPQHF. The CDR3 nucleotides are TGTGCCAGCAGTGAAAGTTGGGGATATAGCAAACAGCCCCAGCATTTT.

This clonotype came up a few times. The rearrangement links TRBV18 to TRBJ1-1, with unresolved D. Per the germline V gene, CDR1 is KGHSH and CDR2 is LQKENI. This CDR3 spans 14 amino acids. V was shortened by 2 bases and J by 1 base, with 8 bases between the two germline ends. The CDR3 loop reads CASSPVSANTEAFF. CDR3 nucleotide sequence: TGTGCCAGCTCACCAGTTTCAGCGAACACTGAAGCTTTCTTT.

In this sample, this clonotype turned up many times. The chain recombines TRBV5-1 with TRBJ1-4; TRBD1 is a possible D gene (6 bases). The CDR3 consists of 15 residues. Germline V gene sequence: CDR1 SGHRS, CDR2 YFSETQ. Trimming left V 3 bases short and J 12 bases short, with 21 bases between. DNA of the CDR3: TGCGCCAGCAGCTCCGGGACAAGGCTTACCCATCAACTGTTTTTT. It is translated as CASSSGTRLTHQLFF.

The CDR3 DNA reads as TGTGCCAGCATCCGATGGGTGGGCCTTGACACCGGGGAGCTGTTTTTT. Its translation: CASIRWVGLDTGELFF. The gene calls are TRBV11-2 and TRBJ2-2; D not resolved. Germline loops: CDR1 SGHAT, CDR2 FQNNGV. The CDR3 covers 16 residues. Trimming removed 7 bases from V and 3 bases from J, with 18 bases in between.

As to this clonotype: A much larger clone lies a single base off, so this may be a read error. The CDR3 sequence is CASSTNTFGEAFF. The CDR3, as DNA: TGCGCCAGCAGCACTAATACTTTCGGTGAAGCTTTCTTT. This chain connects TRBV5-1 to TRBJ1-1; unclear D gene. This CDR3 has 13 amino acids. The germline V gene encodes CDR1 SGHRS and CDR2 YFSETQ. Trimming took 4 bases from V and 7 from J, leaving 14 bases between them.

This clonotype was observed many times. V usage is TRBV29-1 and J usage is TRBJ2-3; 11 bases match TRBD2. Per germline, CDR1 SQVTM and CDR2 ANQGSEA. Losses at the gene ends were 5 bases for V and 2 bases for J; bases not matched to a gene: 12. The CDR3 has 17 residues. As DNA, the CDR3 is TGCAGCGTTTCTGCCCTACTAGCGGGGGTGAACACAGATACGCAGTATTTT. Its protein product is CSVSALLAGVNTDTQYF.

This clonotype was counted ten times or more. The V and J genes are TRBV5-1 and TRBJ1-5, with 7 bases fitting TRBD1. The V gene's germline CDR1 is SGHRS and CDR2 YFSETQ. J gave up 4 bases and V 4 bases, and 5 bases lay outside the gene matches. There are 14 residues in the CDR3. The CDR3 spells CASSPEGQNQPQHF. The CDR3 DNA sequence: TGCGCCAGCAGCCCCGAGGGACAGAATCAGCCCCAGCATTTT. Looking up the rest from reference TRBV5-1 and TRBJ1-5 gives the full variable domain: KAGVTQTPRYLIKTRGQQVTLSCSPISGHRSVSWYQQTPGQGLQFLFEYFSETQRNKGNFPGRFSGRQFSNSRSEMNVSTLELGDSALYLCASSPEGQNQPQHFGDGTRLSIL.

At least ten counts were recorded for this clonotype. For the CDR3, the DNA is TGTGCCTGGAGTGTGGGGGTTGCGAATGAAAAACTGTTTTTT. It translates to CAWSVGVANEKLFF. This chain connects TRBV30 to TRBJ1-4; D may be TRBD1 (5 bases). Germline V CDR1 and CDR2: GTSNPN, SVGIG (reference sequence). V dropped 0 bases and J dropped 5 bases, with 10 bases sitting between them. CDR3 size: 14 residues.

This clonotype showed up just a few times. This chain connects TRBV5-4 to TRBJ1-1; 8 bases are shared with TRBD1. Germline V gene data show CDR1 as SGHNT and CDR2 as YYREEE (reference sequence). Unmatched junction bases numbered 9, after V lost 1 base and J lost 1 base. The CDR3 runs to 17 residues. The CDR3 here is CASSLRQGAQRNTEAFF. CDR3 sequence (DNA): TGTGCCAGCAGCTTGAGGCAGGGGGCGCAGAGGAACACTGAAGCTTTCTTT.

The gene calls are TRBV4-3 and TRBJ2-2; D ambiguous. V was pared by 0 bases and J by 3 bases, with 5 bases between. The germline V gene has CDR1 LGHNA and CDR2 YSLEER. This CDR3 is built from 14 residues. The CDR3 region has the DNA TGCGCCAGCAGCCAAGACACCTACACCGGGGAGCTGTTTTTT. It translates to CASSQDTYTGELFF.

This clonotype came up many times. The chain couples TRBV5-1 to TRBJ1-5; D gene ambiguous. This CDR3 comprises 14 residues. Trimming took 0 bases from V and 5 from J, leaving 9 bases between them. Germline V gene lookup returns CDR1 SGHRS and CDR2 YFSETQ. The CDR3 DNA is TGCGCCAGCAGCTTGGAGGGTCCCTATCAGCCCCAGCATTTT. Translation: CASSLEGPYQPQHF.

This clonotype came up many times. This rearrangement joins TRBV7-2 to TRBJ1-6; TRBD1 is a possible D gene (6 bases). Germline CDR1 reads SGHTA; CDR2 reads FQGNSA. V was pared by 1 base and J by 7 bases, with 8 bases between. The CDR3 runs 14 residues. The CDR3 spells CASSLVGGNSPLHF. The CDR3 coding sequence is TGTGCCAGCAGCTTAGTGGGGGGCAATTCACCCCTCCACTTT.

This clonotype was seen ten or more times. The chain employs TRBV28 and TRBJ2-5; 10 bases align to TRBD1. This CDR3 is 16 amino acids long. The V gene's germline CDR1 is MDHEN and CDR2 SYDVKM. V trimming: 5 bases; J trimming: 3 bases; junction bases outside the gene matches: 9. The CDR3 bases are TGTGCCAGCAGTACCATATGGGGGACAGGGGAAGAGACCCAGTACTTC. Protein product: CASSTIWGTGEETQYF.

This rearrangement joins TRBV28 to TRBJ2-3, with D perhaps TRBD1 (5 bases). V was clipped by 5 bases and J by 2 bases, with 14 bases between them. CDR3 length equals 15 residues. Germline CDR1 MDHEN, CDR2 SYDVKM. Here the CDR3 DNA reads TGTGCCAGCAGTCCCCCCATGGGGCCCACAGATACGCAGTATTTT. It encodes CASSPPMGPTDTQYF.

Worth noting for this clonotype: The junction and the germline gene differ at one end; a read error may be behind it. This chain joins TRBV9 and TRBJ2-3; D is ambiguous. CDR3 size: 13 residues. Germline V gene lookup returns CDR1 SGDLS and CDR2 YYNGEE. The CDR3 DNA is TGTGCCAGGAGCGTAGCCAGCTTAGATACGCAGTATTTT. Protein sequence: CARSVASLDTQYF.

This clonotype was recorded a few times. V and J are TRBV4-2 and TRBJ2-4, with 8 bases that match TRBD2. V lost 1 base, J lost 2 bases, and 4 bases stayed unmatched. The CDR3 has 16 residues. Germline-derived CDR1 and CDR2 are LGHNA and YNFKEQ. The CDR3 loop reads CASSQAGGLPKNIQYF. The CDR3 DNA sequence: TGTGCCAGCAGCCAAGCGGGGGGGCTTCCCAAAAACATTCAGTACTTC.

This clonotype occurred many times. The CDR3 nucleotides are TGCAGCGTTGAACAGGGGGAAAGGGAGACCCAGTACTTC. Protein: CSVEQGERETQYF. J is TRBJ2-5 and V is TRBV29-1; 7 bases agree with TRBD1. Germline CDR1 SQVTM, CDR2 ANQGSEA. The V and J ends lost 2 bases and 5 bases, in that order; junction bases with no gene match: 5. The CDR3 totals 13 residues.